The T cell receptor beta chain under discussion was sequenced for a study of blood T cell repertoires in COVID-19. Across the whole study: COVID-19 samples from acute and convalescent phases originated in the United States, Italy and Spain.

Measured with immunoSEQ multiplex PCR; TCRdb has only the in-frame clones, and not every one. The sample has about 240,000 clones; 70% to 90% are singletons. Remarks on this clone: The same CDR3 also results from other DNA sequences found in this sample.

Specimen: peripheral blood. The sequence was collected from a woman in her seventies with active or convalescent COVID-19.

The CDR3 nucleotides are TGTGCCACCAGTGATTTAAGGGGACAGCCCCAGCATTTT. Translation gives CATSDLRGQPQHF. The chain recombines TRBV24-1 with TRBJ1-5; the D gene is possibly TRBD1 (5 bases). The V gene's germline CDR1 is KGHDR and CDR2 SFDVKD. Trimming stripped 1 base from V and 7 bases from J, with 7 bases between. The CDR3 is made up of 13 amino acids.